This TCR beta chain is from a study of CD8 T cells in ankylosing spondylitis. At least ten counts were recorded for this clonotype. The CDR3 covers 16 residues. Germline-derived CDR1 and CDR2 are SGHRS and YFSETQ. Trimming cost V 2 bases and J 0 bases; bases outside gene matches: 7. TCRdb reprocessed the 5' RACE reads via MiXCR and lists one record per CDR3 protein. The sample records about 240,000 distinct CDR3 sequences, around 10% being singletons. The V call is TRBV5-1, the J call TRBJ1-1; 7 bases line up with TRBD1. Sample: blood, either unsorted or a sorted T cell fraction (not recorded which). This TCR derives from a male donor with ankylosing spondylitis or in good health (not recorded which). The CDR3 coding sequence is TGCGCCAGCAGCTTAGCGACAGGGAGCATGAACACTGAAGCTTTCTTT. Its protein is CASSLATGSMNTEAFF.